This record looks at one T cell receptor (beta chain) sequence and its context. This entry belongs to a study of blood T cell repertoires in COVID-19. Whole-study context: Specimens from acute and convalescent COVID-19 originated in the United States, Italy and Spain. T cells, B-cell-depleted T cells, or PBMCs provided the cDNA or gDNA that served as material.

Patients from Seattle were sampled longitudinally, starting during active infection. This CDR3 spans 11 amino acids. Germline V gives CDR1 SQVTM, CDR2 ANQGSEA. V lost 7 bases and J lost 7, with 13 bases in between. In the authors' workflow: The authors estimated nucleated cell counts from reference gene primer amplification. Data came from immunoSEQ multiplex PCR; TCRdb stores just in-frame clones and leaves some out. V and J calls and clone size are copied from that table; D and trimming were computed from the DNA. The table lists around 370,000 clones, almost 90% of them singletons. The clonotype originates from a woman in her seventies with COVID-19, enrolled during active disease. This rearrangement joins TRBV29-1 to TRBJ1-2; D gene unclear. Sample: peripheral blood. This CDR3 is CSAPRESGYTF. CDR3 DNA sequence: TGCAGCGCTCCGAGGGAATCTGGCTACACCTTC.